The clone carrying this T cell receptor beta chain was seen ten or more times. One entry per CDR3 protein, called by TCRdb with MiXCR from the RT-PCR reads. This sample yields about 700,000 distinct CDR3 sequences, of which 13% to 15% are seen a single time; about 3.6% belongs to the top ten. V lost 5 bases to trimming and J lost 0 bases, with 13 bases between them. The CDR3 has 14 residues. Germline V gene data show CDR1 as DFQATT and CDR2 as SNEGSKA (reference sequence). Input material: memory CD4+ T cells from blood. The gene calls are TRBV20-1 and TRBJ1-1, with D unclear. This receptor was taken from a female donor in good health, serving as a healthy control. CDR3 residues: CSAPRVGMNTEAFF. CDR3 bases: TGCAGTGCTCCCCGGGTGGGGATGAACACTGAAGCTTTCTTT.